This T cell receptor beta chain was sequenced for a study of T cells after yellow fever vaccination. Findings and caveats of the study: Weaker in magnitude, the secondary response showed a faster peak on day 5 versus 15. Abundant clonotypes (contaminants from the bulk population) could be present in FACS-sorted repertoires.

MiXCR, run by TCRdb on the 5' RACE reads, gives a single entry per CDR3 protein. The data contain 310,000 or so distinct CDR3 sequences, around 6.8% of them seen just once; the ten biggest clones take up roughly a sixth. Trimming pared 6 bases from V and 1 base from J, leaving 11 bases between. The CDR3 consists of 14 residues. Germline assignment: CDR1 SGHVS and CDR2 FNYEAQ. Regarding this clonotype: Its specificity is unknown.

The clonotype was recovered from a man between 18 and 29 years old who received the YFV17D yellow fever vaccine. The sample here was PBMCs, taken about 41 days after the first yellow fever vaccination. The chain carries TRBV7-6 and TRBJ2-3; D is unresolved. The CDR3 sequence is CASSPAGRTDTQYF. The DNA for the CDR3 is TGTGCCAGCAGTCCAGCAGGACGCACAGATACGCAGTATTTT.